Described below is a single T cell receptor (beta chain) sequence and its context. Assay used: immunoSEQ multiplex PCR; TCRdb lists only in-frame clones, some missing. The data show about 280,000 clones, around 90% seen once. This entry is derived from a study of blood T cell repertoires in COVID-19. The CDR3 totals 17 residues. The germline gives CDR1 MNHEY, CDR2 SVGEGT. V shed 2 bases and J 2 bases; nucleotides not matched to a gene: 7. The clonotype was recovered from a man aged 50-60 years with acute or convalescent COVID-19. The chain combines TRBV6-2 or TRBV6-3 with TRBJ2-5, with 11 bases identical to TRBD2. Sequencing was carried out using peripheral blood. In nucleotides, the CDR3 is TGTGCCAGCAGTTACCCCAGACTAGCGGGGCGTCAAGAGACCCAGTACTTC. Translated, it gives CASSYPRLAGRQETQYF.